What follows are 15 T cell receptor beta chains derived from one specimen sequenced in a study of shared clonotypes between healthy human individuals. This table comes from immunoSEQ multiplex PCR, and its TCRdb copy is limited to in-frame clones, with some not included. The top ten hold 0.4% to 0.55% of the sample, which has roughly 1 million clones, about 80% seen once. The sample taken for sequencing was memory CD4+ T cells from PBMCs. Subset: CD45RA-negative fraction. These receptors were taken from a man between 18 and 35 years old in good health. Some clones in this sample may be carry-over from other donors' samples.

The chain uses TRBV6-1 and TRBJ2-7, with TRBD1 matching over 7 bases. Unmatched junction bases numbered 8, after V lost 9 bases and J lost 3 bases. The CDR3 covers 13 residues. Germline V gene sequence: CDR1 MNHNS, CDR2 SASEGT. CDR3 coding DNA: TGTGCCAGTTTACCGGGACAGAACTACGAGCAGTACTTC. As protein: CASLPGQNYEQYF.

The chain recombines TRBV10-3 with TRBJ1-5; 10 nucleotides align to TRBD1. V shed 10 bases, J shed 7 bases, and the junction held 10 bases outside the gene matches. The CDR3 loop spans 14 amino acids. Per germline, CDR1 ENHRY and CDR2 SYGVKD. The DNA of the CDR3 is TGTGCCAGTCGACAGGGGGCGGCTCAACAGCCCCAGCATTTT. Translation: CASRQGAAQQPQHF.

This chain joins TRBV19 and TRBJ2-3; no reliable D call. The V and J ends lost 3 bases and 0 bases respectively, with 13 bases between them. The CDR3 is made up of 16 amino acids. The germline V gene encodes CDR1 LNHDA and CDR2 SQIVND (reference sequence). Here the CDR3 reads CASSIGWNPSTDTQYF. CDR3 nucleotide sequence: TGTGCCAGTAGTATTGGTTGGAACCCTAGCACAGATACGCAGTATTTT.

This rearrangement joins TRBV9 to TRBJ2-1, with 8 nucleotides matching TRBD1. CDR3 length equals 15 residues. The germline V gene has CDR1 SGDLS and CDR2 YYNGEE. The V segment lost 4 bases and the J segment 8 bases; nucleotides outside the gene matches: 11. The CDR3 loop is CASSTRVGTGDEQFF. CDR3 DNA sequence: TGTGCCAGCAGCACACGCGTAGGGACAGGCGATGAGCAGTTCTTC.

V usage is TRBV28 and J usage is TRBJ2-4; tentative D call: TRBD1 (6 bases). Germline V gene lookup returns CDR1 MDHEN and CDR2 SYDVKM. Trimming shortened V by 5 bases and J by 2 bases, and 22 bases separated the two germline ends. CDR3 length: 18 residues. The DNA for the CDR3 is TGTGCCAGCAGTCCCTTAGATGGGGGCAATGGGCCCAAAAACATTCAGTACTTC. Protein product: CASSPLDGGNGPKNIQYF.

Written as DNA, the CDR3 is TGTGCCAGTACCGATACCCCTGGGGGAGTCTCCGGTGGCTACACCTTC. Translation: CASTDTPGGVSGGYTF. The chain combines TRBV19 with TRBJ1-2, with D maybe TRBD1 (5 bases). Germline V gene sequence: CDR1 LNHDA, CDR2 SQIVND (reference sequence). The CDR3 consists of 16 residues. The V gene lost 7 bases and the J gene lost 7 bases, with 25 bases spanning the gap.

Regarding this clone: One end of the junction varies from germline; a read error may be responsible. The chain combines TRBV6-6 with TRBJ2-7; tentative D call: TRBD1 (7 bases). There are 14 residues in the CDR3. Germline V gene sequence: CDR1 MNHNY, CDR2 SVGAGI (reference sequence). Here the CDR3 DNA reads TGTGCCAGCAGCAGCCAGGGACAGCCGGGACTCCACCACTTC. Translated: CASSSQGQPGLHHF.

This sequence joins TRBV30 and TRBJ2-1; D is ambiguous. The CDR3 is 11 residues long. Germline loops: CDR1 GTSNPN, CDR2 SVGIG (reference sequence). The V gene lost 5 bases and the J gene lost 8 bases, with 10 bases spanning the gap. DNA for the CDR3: TGTGCCTGGGTTGGGCAGCATGAGCAGTTCTTC. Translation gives CAWVGQHEQFF.

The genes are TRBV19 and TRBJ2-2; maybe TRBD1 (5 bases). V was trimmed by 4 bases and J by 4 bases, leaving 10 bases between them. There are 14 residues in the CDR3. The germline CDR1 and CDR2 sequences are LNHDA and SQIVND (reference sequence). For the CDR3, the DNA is TGTGCCAGTAGTACACGACAGTTCACCGGGGAGCTGTTTTTT. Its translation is CASSTRQFTGELFF.

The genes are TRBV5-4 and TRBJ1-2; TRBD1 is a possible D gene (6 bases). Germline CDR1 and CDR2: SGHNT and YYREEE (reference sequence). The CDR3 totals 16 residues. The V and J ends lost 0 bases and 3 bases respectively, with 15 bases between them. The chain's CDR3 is CASSLGLAGQDYGYTF. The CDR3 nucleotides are TGTGCCAGCAGCTTGGGTCTGGCGGGACAAGACTATGGCTACACCTTC.

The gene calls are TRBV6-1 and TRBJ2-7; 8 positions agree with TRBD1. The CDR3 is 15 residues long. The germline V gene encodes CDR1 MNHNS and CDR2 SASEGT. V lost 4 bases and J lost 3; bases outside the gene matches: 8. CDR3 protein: CASSGHYRGFYEQYF. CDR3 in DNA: TGTGCCAGCAGTGGACACTACAGGGGGTTCTACGAGCAGTACTTC.

CDR3 sequence (DNA): TGTGCCGCCCCCAGCAAAAAACTGTTTTTT. This encodes CAAPSKKLFF. The chain is built from TRBV11-3 and TRBJ1-4; D is ambiguous. The germline V gene has CDR1 SGHNT and CDR2 YENEEA. V lost 11 bases, J lost 9 bases, and 10 bases lay in between. This CDR3 contains 10 residues. Complete variable domain (other parts from reference TRBV11-3 and TRBJ1-4): EAGVVQSPRYKIIEKKQPVAFWCNPISGHNTLYWYLQNLGQGPELLIRYENEEAVDDSQLPKDRFSAERLKGVDSTLKIQPAELGDSAVYLCAAPSKKLFFGSGTQLSVL.

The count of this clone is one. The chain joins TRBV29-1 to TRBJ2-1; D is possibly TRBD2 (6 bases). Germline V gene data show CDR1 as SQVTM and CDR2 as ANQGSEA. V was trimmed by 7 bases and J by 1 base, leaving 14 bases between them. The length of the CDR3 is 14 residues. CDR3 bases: TGCAGCGCCAAGCCGGGGGATTCCTACAATGAGCAGTTCTTC. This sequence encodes CSAKPGDSYNEQFF.

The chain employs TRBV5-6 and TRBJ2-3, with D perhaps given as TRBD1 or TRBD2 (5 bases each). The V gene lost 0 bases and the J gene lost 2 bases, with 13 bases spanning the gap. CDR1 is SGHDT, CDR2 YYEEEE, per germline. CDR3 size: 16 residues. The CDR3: CASSLARDRTTDTQYF. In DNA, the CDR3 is TGTGCCAGCAGCTTGGCCCGGGACCGAACCACAGATACGCAGTATTTT.

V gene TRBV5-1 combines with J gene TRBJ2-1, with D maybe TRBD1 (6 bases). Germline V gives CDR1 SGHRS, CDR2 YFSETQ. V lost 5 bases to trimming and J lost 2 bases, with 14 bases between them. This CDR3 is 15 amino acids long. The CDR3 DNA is TGCGCCAGCAGTTTAGGGGGTATCGCCTACAATGAGCAGTTCTTC. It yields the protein CASSLGGIAYNEQFF.